This record concerns one TCR beta chain sequence. The entry originates in a study of shared clonotypes between healthy human individuals. The table came from immunoSEQ multiplex PCR; TCRdb's copy has only in-frame clones and leaves some out. Among hundreds of thousands of clones listed, nearly 95% were seen once. Cells designated naive CD8 were CD45RO-negative and were positively selected for CCR7, with terminally differentiated effector memory CD45RA+ cells excluded. Specimen: naive CD8+ T cells sorted from blood. The sequence was obtained from a young man in good health.

Written as DNA, the CDR3 is TGTGCCAGCAGCTTAGATCTAGGGGGCTTGGAGACCCAGTACTTC. This encodes CASSLDLGGLETQYF. The chain has TRBV7-8 and TRBJ2-5; 7 nucleotides align to TRBD1. Germline trimming cut 1 base from V and 5 bases from J; bases unmatched to any gene: 7. CDR3 length: 15 residues. Per the germline V gene, CDR1 is SGHVS and CDR2 is FQNEAQ. Drawing the rest from reference TRBV7-8 and TRBJ2-5, the complete variable domain is GAGVSQSPRYKVAKRGQDVALRCDPISGHVSLFWYQQALGQGPEFLTYFQNEAQLDKSGLPSDRFFAERPEGSVSTLKIQRTQQEDSAVYLCASSLDLGGLETQYFGPGTRLLVL.